Following are 21 T cell receptor beta chains from one sample sequenced in a study of T cells in Graves' hyperthyroidism and ophthalmopathy. RNA transcripts were the template for amplifying TCR beta CDR3 regions. Researchers ran a first-round RT-PCR on the TCR CDR3 using the HTBI primer set. One entry per CDR3 protein results from TCRdb running MiXCR on the multiplex PCR reads. The sample lists 650,000 to 850,000 distinct CDR3 sequences, 18% seen once, with approximately 15% in the top ten. The specimen was blood. The receptors were sampled from a woman in her fifties or sixties with Graves' hyperthyroidism that later progressed to Graves' ophthalmopathy.

The rearrangement uses TRBV5-1 and TRBJ1-4; D ambiguous. V lost 1 base, J lost 8 bases, and 9 bases lay in between. The CDR3 has 13 residues. CDR1 SGHRS and CDR2 YFSETQ come from the germline V gene. DNA for the CDR3: TGCGCCAGCAGCTTGACCCTGGAGGAAAAACTGTTTTTT. Translation gives CASSLTLEEKLFF.

The genes are TRBV15 and TRBJ2-1; D not certain. The V end lost 3 bases, the J end lost 7 bases, and 10 bases lay between the germline ends. The CDR3 extends over 13 amino acids. CDR1 and CDR2 (germline): LNHNV, YYDKDF (reference sequence). CDR3 nucleotides: TGTGCCACCAGCAGCCACCCCGGGAATGAGCAGTTCTTC. It is translated as CATSSHPGNEQFF.

The chain links TRBV4-1 to TRBJ1-5; TRBD1 might be the D (5 bases). Germline CDR1 is MGHRA and CDR2 is YSYEKL. V dropped 4 bases and J dropped 4 bases, with 17 bases sitting between them. CDR3 length: 16 amino acids. CDR3 in amino acids: CASSLQGDSINQPQHF. The DNA for the CDR3 is TGCGCCAGCAGCCTCCAGGGAGACAGCATTAATCAGCCCCAGCATTTT.

This clonotype came up many times. The chain joins TRBV7-8 to TRBJ2-1; the D is unclear. This CDR3 is built from 14 residues. CDR1 and CDR2 (germline): SGHVS, FQNEAQ. V was pared by 5 bases and J by 0 bases, with 8 bases between. The CDR3 nucleotides read TGTGCCAGCAGCCTGTATAGCTCCTACAATGAGCAGTTCTTC. Its translation: CASSLYSSYNEQFF.

This clonotype was found many times. This chain links TRBV24-1 with TRBJ2-5; perhaps TRBD2 as D (6 bases). This CDR3 contains 18 residues. Trimming shortened V by 7 bases and J by 2 bases, and 25 bases separated the two germline ends. Germline V gives CDR1 KGHDR, CDR2 SFDVKD. CDR3 residues: CATSVTRGTYEQQETQYF. In DNA, the CDR3 is TGTGCCACCAGCGTCACCCGCGGGACCTACGAGCAACAAGAGACCCAGTACTTC.

This clonotype was seen only a few times. This chain uses TRBV3-1 with TRBJ2-7; D not resolved. Trimming removed 2 bases at V and 1 base at J, with 12 bases between. The CDR3 spans 15 residues. Germline V gene lookup returns CDR1 LGHDT and CDR2 YNNKEL (reference sequence). The CDR3, as DNA: TGTGCCAGCAGCCAACTTCGCGGAGCGTCCTACGAGCAGTACTTC. Translation: CASSQLRGASYEQYF.

CDR3 region: CASSRTSGGHETQYF. The CDR3 DNA is TGTGCCAGCAGCCGGACTAGCGGGGGCCATGAGACCCAGTACTTC. This chain joins TRBV7-3 and TRBJ2-5; TRBD2 aligns across 13 bases. J gave up 5 bases and V 5 bases, and 5 bases lay outside the gene matches. The length of the CDR3 is 15 residues. The germline gives CDR1 SGHTA, CDR2 FQGTGA.

The table lists this clonotype with a few counts. The CDR3 region is CATSPRLGQGMNTEAFF. CDR3 DNA: TGTGCCACCAGCCCACGACTGGGACAGGGGATGAACACTGAAGCTTTCTTT. This chain joins TRBV15 and TRBJ1-1; 10 nucleotides match TRBD1. CDR3 length: 17 residues. V gave up 5 bases and J gave up 0 bases; unmatched junction bases: 9. CDR1 and CDR2 from the germline V gene are LNHNV and YYDKDF (reference sequence).

This clonotype occurred many times. The chain carries TRBV12-5 and TRBJ2-3, with D maybe TRBD1 (5 bases). The V end lost 6 bases, the J end lost 2 bases, and 9 bases lay between the germline ends. This CDR3 comprises 13 residues. The germline V gene has CDR1 LGHNT and CDR2 FRNRAP. Written as DNA, the CDR3 is TGTGCTAGTGGAGACAGATCCACAGATACGCAGTATTTT. It specifies CASGDRSTDTQYF.

This clonotype was counted a few times. This chain connects TRBV12-3 or TRBV12-4 to TRBJ1-2, with D possibly matching TRBD1 (5 bases). Trimming left V 5 bases short and J 3 bases short, with 10 bases between. The CDR3 runs to 13 residues. DNA for the CDR3: TGTGCCAGCAGTGGGAGACAGTACTATGGCTACACCTTC. Protein product: CASSGRQYYGYTF.

This clonotype was seen ten or more times. This rearrangement joins TRBV3-1 to TRBJ1-2; D ambiguous. This CDR3 has 14 residues. Germline V gene lookup returns CDR1 LGHDT and CDR2 YNNKEL (reference sequence). V dropped 0 bases and J dropped 4 bases, with 9 bases sitting between them. This CDR3 reads CASSQDATFYGYTF. In nucleotides, the CDR3 is TGTGCCAGCAGCCAAGATGCCACCTTCTATGGCTACACCTTC.

V is TRBV15 and J is TRBJ1-2; a weak D match, TRBD1 (5 bases). The V end was cut by 1 base, the J end by 4 bases, with 10 bases between. Looked up from germline, CDR1 is LNHNV and CDR2 is YYDKDF (reference sequence). CDR3 length: 14 residues. The CDR3 spells CATSRAGAIYGYTF. DNA for the CDR3: TGTGCCACCAGCAGAGCCGGGGCCATCTATGGCTACACCTTC.

The chain combines TRBV27 with TRBJ1-1; D perhaps matches TRBD1 (6 bases). The ends were cut back, 5 bases at V and 7 bases at J, with 14 bases in the middle. This CDR3 is built from 13 residues. Germline V CDR1 and CDR2: MNHEY, SMNVEV (reference sequence). The CDR3 region is CASSPLEGGEAFF. CDR3 in DNA: TGTGCCAGCAGTCCGCTGGAGGGGGGTGAAGCTTTCTTT.

In this sample, this clonotype turned up many times. The chain uses TRBV20-1 and TRBJ2-5, with 7 bases that match TRBD2. The germline gives CDR1 DFQATT, CDR2 SNEGSKA (reference sequence). CDR3 size: 12 residues. The ends lost 0 bases at V and 7 bases at J; junction bases unmatched: 2. CDR3 nucleotides: TGCAGTGCTAGAGATTCGGGGGGGACCCAGTACTTC. Its protein is CSARDSGGTQYF.

This clonotype was recorded many times. J is TRBJ2-1 and V is TRBV11-2; TRBD2 is a possible D gene (5 bases). Germline V gene sequence: CDR1 SGHAT, CDR2 FQNNGV. V was clipped by 5 bases and J by 3 bases, with 17 bases between them. This CDR3 has 16 residues. The CDR3 spells CASSPEALALYNEQFF. The DNA of the CDR3 is TGTGCCAGCAGCCCAGAAGCCCTAGCTCTCTACAATGAGCAGTTCTTC.

The chain combines TRBV20-1 with TRBJ1-1; 8 bases align to TRBD1. This CDR3 contains 14 residues. The trim removed 6 bases at V and 0 bases at J, leaving 6 bases unmatched. Germline V gene sequence: CDR1 DFQATT, CDR2 SNEGSKA (reference sequence). CDR3 amino acids: CSALLTGVNTEAFF. The DNA for the CDR3 is TGCAGTGCCCTCTTGACAGGGGTGAACACTGAAGCTTTCTTT.

This clonotype was found many times. The V gene is TRBV6-1, the J gene TRBJ1-2; D perhaps matches TRBD1 (6 bases). Per the germline V gene, CDR1 is MNHNS and CDR2 is SASEGT. The V end lost 11 bases, the J end lost 6 bases, and 19 bases lay between the germline ends. The CDR3 runs to 13 residues. The CDR3 is CAGGTPFSNGYTF. In DNA, the CDR3 is TGTGCCGGCGGGACACCCTTCTCAAATGGCTACACCTTC.

This clonotype was detected a few times. The V and J genes are TRBV18 and TRBJ2-5, with TRBD1 as a possible D gene (6 bases). This CDR3 region has 14 residues. CDR1 KGHSH and CDR2 LQKENI come from the germline V gene. Trimming pared 6 bases from V and 5 bases from J, leaving 16 bases between. DNA of the CDR3: TGTGCCAGCTCTATGGGACACGGAAAGGAGACCCAGTACTTC. Encoded protein: CASSMGHGKETQYF.

This clonotype came up many times. The CDR3 DNA reads as TGTGCCAGCAGGGTATTTACGGGCACTAATGAAAAACTGTTTTTT. Translated, it gives CASRVFTGTNEKLFF. The chain uses TRBV2 and TRBJ1-4; D unresolved. V was pared by 6 bases and J by 2 bases, with 13 bases between. CDR3 length: 15 amino acids. CDR1 is SNHLY and CDR2 is FYNNEI in the germline V gene.

This rearrangement joins TRBV12-3 or TRBV12-4 to TRBJ2-1; tentative D call: TRBD1 (6 bases). V was shortened by 2 bases and J by 3 bases, with 14 bases between the two germline ends. The CDR3 runs 16 residues. The CDR3 DNA reads as TGTGCCAGCAGTTTAATCTTGGGACAAGACTACAATGAGCAGTTCTTC. Translated: CASSLILGQDYNEQFF.

This chain joins TRBV7-9 and TRBJ1-4; D is unresolved. The CDR3 contains 13 residues. V lost 8 bases and J lost 7, with 14 bases in between. Germline CDR1 and CDR2: SEHNR and FQNEAQ (reference sequence). The CDR3 protein is CASEMKGGEKLFF. For the CDR3, the DNA is TGTGCCAGCGAGATGAAGGGAGGTGAAAAACTGTTTTTT.